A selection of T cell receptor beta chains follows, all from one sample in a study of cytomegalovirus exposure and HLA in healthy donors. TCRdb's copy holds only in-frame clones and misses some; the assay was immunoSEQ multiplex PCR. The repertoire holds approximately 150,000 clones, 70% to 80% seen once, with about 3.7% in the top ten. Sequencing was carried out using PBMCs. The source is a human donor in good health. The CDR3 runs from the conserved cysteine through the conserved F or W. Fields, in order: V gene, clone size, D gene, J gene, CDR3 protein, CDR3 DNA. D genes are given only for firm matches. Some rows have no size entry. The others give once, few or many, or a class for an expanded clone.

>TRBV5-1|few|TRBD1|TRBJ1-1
CASSLTGVGNTEAFF
TGCGCCAGCAGCCTAACAGGGGTCGGGAACACTGAAGCTTTCTTT
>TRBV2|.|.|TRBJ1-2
CASSARTTGLDGYTF
TGTGCCAGCAGTGCGCGTACAACAGGTCTCGACGGCTACACCTTC
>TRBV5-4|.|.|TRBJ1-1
CATGREGERTEAFF
TGTGCAACCGGGAGGGAGGGGGAACGTACTGAAGCTTTCTTT
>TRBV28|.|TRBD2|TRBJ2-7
CASTPSGSKYEQYF
TGTGCCAGCACTCCTAGCGGGAGTAAATACGAGCAGTACTTC
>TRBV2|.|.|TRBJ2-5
CASSASGSGETQYF
TGTGCCAGTTCCGCTTCCGGGAGTGGGGAGACCCAGTACTTC
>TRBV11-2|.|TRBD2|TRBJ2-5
CASSLGAGGPIWETQYF
TGTGCCAGCAGCTTAGGGGCGGGAGGGCCGATTTGGGAGACCCAGTACTTC
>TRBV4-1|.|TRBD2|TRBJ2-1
CASSQLAGAYNEQFF
TGCGCCAGCAGCCAGTTAGCGGGGGCCTACAATGAGCAGTTCTTC
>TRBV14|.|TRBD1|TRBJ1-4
CASSQESGTGGEKLFF
TGTGCCAGCAGCCAAGAGTCCGGGACAGGGGGTGAAAAACTGTTTTTT
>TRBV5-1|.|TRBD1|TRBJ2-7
CASSLDTGTGYPPVNYEQYF
TGCGCCAGCAGCTTGGACACCGGGACAGGGTATCCTCCGGTCAACTACGAGCAGTACTTC
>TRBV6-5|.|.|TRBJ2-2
CASSTYGELFF
TGTGCCAGCAGTACATACGGGGAGCTGTTTTTT
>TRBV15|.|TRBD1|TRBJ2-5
CATSGDGQAPPRGDQYF
TGTGCCACCAGCGGGGATGGACAGGCCCCCCCAAGAGGGGACCAGTACTTC
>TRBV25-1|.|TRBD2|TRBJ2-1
CASSTGGTSGRGEQFF
TGTGCCAGCTCCACCGGTGGGACTAGCGGGAGAGGTGAGCAGTTCTTC
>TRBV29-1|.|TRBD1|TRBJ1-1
CSAITGGAWGNTEAFF
TGCAGCGCAATTACAGGGGGCGCTTGGGGGAACACTGAAGCTTTCTTT
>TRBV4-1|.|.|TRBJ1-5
CASSPGPADVNQPQHF
TGCGCCAGCAGCCCAGGGCCAGCCGACGTTAATCAGCCCCAGCATTTT
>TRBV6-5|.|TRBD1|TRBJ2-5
CASRRTGRFGETQYF
TGTGCCAGCAGGAGGACAGGGAGGTTTGGGGAGACCCAGTACTTC
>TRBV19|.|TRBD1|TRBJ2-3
CASSIGQGASDTQYF
TGTGCCAGTAGTATCGGACAGGGGGCCTCAGATACGCAGTATTTT
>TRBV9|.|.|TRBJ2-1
CASSVFGARDEQFF
TGTGCCAGCAGCGTATTCGGCGCACGGGATGAGCAGTTCTTC
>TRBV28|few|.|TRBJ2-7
CASSPDRGFHEQYF
TGTGCCAGCAGCCCCGACCGGGGGTTCCACGAGCAGTACTTC
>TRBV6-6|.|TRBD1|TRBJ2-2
CASSYSTGLGTGELFF
TGTGCCAGCAGTTACTCGACAGGGTTGGGGACCGGGGAGCTGTTTTTT
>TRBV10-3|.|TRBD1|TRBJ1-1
CAISTGEERTEAFF
TGTGCCATCAGTACAGGGGAAGAGAGGACTGAAGCTTTCTTT
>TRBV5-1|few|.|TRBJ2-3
CASSLVRGSTDTQYF
TGCGCCAGCAGCTTGGTACGGGGGAGCACAGATACGCAGTATTTT
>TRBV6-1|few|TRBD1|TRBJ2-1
CASSAGTGGEQFF
TGTGCCAGCAGTGCAGGGACAGGCGGTGAGCAGTTCTTC
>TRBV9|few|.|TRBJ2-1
CASGGTQSSYNEQFF
TGTGCCAGCGGTGGGACACAGAGCTCCTACAATGAGCAGTTCTTC
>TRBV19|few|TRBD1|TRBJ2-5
CASSIAVNRGVEETQYF
TGTGCCAGTAGTATAGCGGTGAACAGGGGTGTCGAAGAGACCCAGTACTTC